Below, 32 T cell receptor beta chains from the same sample are listed, as sequenced in a study of T cells in Graves' hyperthyroidism and ophthalmopathy. From RNA transcripts, TCR beta CDR3 regions were amplified. Primed by the HTBI set, a first-round RT-PCR was run on the TCR CDR3. Each CDR3 protein is one row after TCRdb ran MiXCR on the multiplex PCR reads. Of some 800,000 distinct CDR3 sequences detected, about two fifths appear once; the ten largest clones hold approximately 8.7%. Specimen: blood. The receptors derive from a man between 18 and 29 years old with Graves' hyperthyroidism.

DNA for the CDR3: TGTGCCAGTAGTTACCGGAGGGGGCCCCAGCATTTT. It encodes CASSYRRGPQHF. The genes are TRBV19 and TRBJ1-5; possibly TRBD1 for D (5 bases). V was pared by 5 bases and J by 9 bases, with 11 bases between. The CDR3 is made up of 12 amino acids. Looked up from germline, CDR1 is LNHDA and CDR2 is SQIVND (reference sequence).

This clonotype showed up many times. The chain employs TRBV15 and TRBJ1-1; TRBD1 agrees at 7 bases. The CDR3 has 15 residues. Germline V CDR1 and CDR2: LNHNV, YYDKDF (reference sequence). Germline trimming cut 0 bases from V and 3 bases from J; bases unmatched to any gene: 4. The DNA for the CDR3 is TGTGCCACCAGCAGAGATCGACAGGGTCACACTGAAGCTTTCTTT. Amino acids: CATSRDRQGHTEAFF.

The CDR3 nucleotides are TGCGCCGGGACAGGGGGCGGTTTGGGCTACGAGCAGTACTTC. The encoded protein is CAGTGGGLGYEQYF. The chain combines TRBV10-1 with TRBJ2-7; 12 bases are shared with TRBD1. From germline, CDR1 is WNHNN and CDR2 SYGVQD (reference sequence). The CDR3 consists of 14 residues. The J segment lost 3 bases and the V segment lost 11 bases, leaving 8 bases of the junction unmatched.

The chain carries TRBV20-1 and TRBJ2-5; D ambiguous. From germline, CDR1 is DFQATT and CDR2 SNEGSKA (reference sequence). The CDR3 is 13 amino acids. Trimming took off 6 bases at V and 1 base at J, with 12 bases between the two ends. The CDR3 loop is CSAADRSQETQYF. The CDR3 nucleotides read TGCAGTGCCGCCGACCGAAGCCAAGAGACCCAGTACTTC.

The sample holds many counts of this clonotype. V gene TRBV19 combines with J gene TRBJ1-6, with TRBD1 identical over 8 bases. Trimming took 5 bases from V and 7 from J; bases not matched to a gene: 4. The CDR3 spans 14 residues. Per the germline V gene, CDR1 is LNHDA and CDR2 is SQIVND (reference sequence). This chain's CDR3 is CASSSRGPNSPLHF. CDR3 DNA: TGTGCCAGTAGTTCCAGGGGGCCGAATTCACCCCTCCACTTT.

The chain uses TRBV2 and TRBJ1-1; the D gene is possibly TRBD1 (5 bases). Germline V lookup: CDR1 SNHLY, CDR2 FYNNEI. The CDR3 is made up of 14 amino acids. Trimming pared 6 bases from V and 5 bases from J, leaving 16 bases between. The CDR3 DNA is TGTGCCAGCAGCTCTGGCCCCTACAGGACTGAAGCTTTCTTT. Its translation is CASSSGPYRTEAFF.

Many counts were recorded for this clonotype. V and J are TRBV19 and TRBJ1-5, with D unclear. The CDR3 is made up of 14 amino acids. V lost 5 bases and J 1 base, leaving 9 bases between the germline ends. CDR1 LNHDA and CDR2 SQIVND come from the germline V gene (reference sequence). The CDR3 sequence is CASSWSGSNQPQHF. CDR3 nucleotides: TGTGCCAGTAGTTGGAGTGGAAGCAATCAGCCCCAGCATTTT.

The chain's CDR3 is CASSPPTSSYEQYF. CDR3 DNA: TGTGCCAGCAGCCCCCCGACTAGTTCCTACGAGCAGTACTTC. V usage is TRBV7-2 and J usage is TRBJ2-7; possibly TRBD2 for D (6 bases). The CDR3 has 14 residues. Trimming took off 5 bases at V and 1 base at J, with 12 bases between the two ends. Germline V lookup: CDR1 SGHTA, CDR2 FQGNSA.

The sample holds many counts of this clonotype. V gene TRBV10-3 combines with J gene TRBJ1-4, with D tentatively TRBD1 (5 bases). Germline V gene data show CDR1 as ENHRY and CDR2 as SYGVKD. Between the trimmed V and J ends, which lost 3 bases and 7 bases, there was a span of 9 bases. CDR3 length: 13 residues. DNA of the CDR3: TGTGCCATCAGTGATCAGGGAGCTGAAAAACTGTTTTTT. Amino acid sequence: CAISDQGAEKLFF.

The chain links TRBV6-5 to TRBJ2-7; D is uncertain. Germline assignment: CDR1 MNHEY and CDR2 SVGAGI. This CDR3 region has 13 residues. V was shortened by 0 bases and J by 3 bases, with 6 bases between the two germline ends. In nucleotides, the CDR3 is TGTGCCAGCAGTTACTCCCTAAACTACGAGCAGTACTTC. Its translation: CASSYSLNYEQYF.

This clonotype was seen a few times. The chain carries TRBV2 and TRBJ2-5; the D is unclear. Trimming removed 7 bases at V and 1 base at J, with 16 bases between. The CDR3 is 15 amino acids. CDR1 SNHLY and CDR2 FYNNEI come from the germline V gene. The CDR3 sequence: CASKMERPAQETQYF. CDR3 DNA sequence: TGTGCCAGCAAAATGGAAAGACCCGCCCAAGAGACCCAGTACTTC.

The rearrangement joins TRBV15 to TRBJ1-1; 7 positions agree with TRBD1. Germline V gene data show CDR1 as LNHNV and CDR2 as YYDKDF (reference sequence). With V trimmed by 7 bases and J by 4 bases, 6 bases remained unmatched. This CDR3 has 13 amino acids. In DNA, the CDR3 is TGTGCCACCACAGGGGGTGGGGTCACTGAAGCTTTCTTT. Translated, it gives CATTGGGVTEAFF.

The chain recombines TRBV29-1 with TRBJ2-5; 7 bases map to TRBD2. V was pared by 4 bases and J by 1 base, with 9 bases of the junction left unmatched. Germline-derived CDR1 and CDR2 are SQVTM and ANQGSEA. CDR3 size: 15 residues. CDR3 protein: CSVVPPGGIQETQYF. CDR3 coding DNA: TGCAGCGTTGTTCCCCCCGGGGGGATCCAAGAGACCCAGTACTTC. Variable domain in full (rest from reference TRBV29-1 and TRBJ2-5): SAVISQKPSRDICQRGTSLTIQCQVDSQVTMMFWYRQQPGQSLTLIATANQGSEATYESGFVIDKFPISRPNLTFSTLTVSNMSPEDSSIYLCSVVPPGGIQETQYFGPGTRLLVL.

This clonotype was seen more than once but under ten times. The V and J genes are TRBV11-2 and TRBJ2-5, with D maybe TRBD1 (5 bases). The V end lost 4 bases, the J end lost 3 bases, and 9 bases lay between the germline ends. The length of the CDR3 is 13 residues. Germline V CDR1 and CDR2: SGHAT, FQNNGV. The chain's CDR3 is CASSSGHEETQYF. CDR3 in DNA: TGTGCCAGCAGCTCCGGACACGAAGAGACCCAGTACTTC.

This clonotype was seen many times. The rearrangement uses TRBV2 and TRBJ1-3; D is unresolved. Germline CDR1 reads SNHLY; CDR2 reads FYNNEI. The CDR3 totals 14 residues. Deletions cut 0 bases from V and 8 bases from J, with 11 bases between. CDR3 bases: TGTGCCAGCAGTGAAGCGCTTCCGGGCGACACCATATATTTT. This gives the protein CASSEALPGDTIYF.

Written as DNA, the CDR3 is TGCAGTGCTAGACTAGCGGGAGCCTACGAGCAGTACTTC. This encodes CSARLAGAYEQYF. The chain couples TRBV20-1 to TRBJ2-7, with 10 positions matching TRBD2. Trimming removed 2 bases from V and 2 bases from J; junction bases left unmatched: 0. This CDR3 is built from 13 residues. Germline V gives CDR1 DFQATT, CDR2 SNEGSKA (reference sequence).

The V and J genes are TRBV10-3 and TRBJ2-2, with D uncertain. Deletions cut 10 bases from V and 4 bases from J, with 16 bases between. This CDR3 is 14 amino acids long. The V gene's germline CDR1 is ENHRY and CDR2 SYGVKD. For the CDR3, the DNA is TGTGCCAGCAGCTTTGGTCAGATCACCGGGGAGCTGTTTTTT. Translation: CASSFGQITGELFF.

The genes are TRBV24-1 and TRBJ1-2, with D maybe TRBD1 (5 bases). The V end was cut by 11 bases, the J end by 4 bases, with 10 bases between. CDR3 length: 11 residues. The germline V gene encodes CDR1 KGHDR and CDR2 SFDVKD. The CDR3 nucleotides read TGTGCCAGGTGGGACCTCTATGGCTACACCTTC. This encodes CARWDLYGYTF.

This clonotype was picked up many times. V usage is TRBV12-3 or TRBV12-4 and J usage is TRBJ1-2; tentative D call: TRBD1 (6 bases). The CDR3 has 13 amino acids. Deletions cut 3 bases from V and 6 bases from J, with 11 bases between. CDR3 in DNA: TGTGCCAGCAGTTTGGGCAGGGGTAATGGCTACACCTTC. This sequence encodes CASSLGRGNGYTF.

This clonotype was observed a handful of times. The chain links TRBV20-1 to TRBJ2-2; D gene unclear. CDR1 and CDR2 (germline): DFQATT, SNEGSKA (reference sequence). With 3 bases removed from V and 6 bases from J, the gap between germline ends came to 8 bases. There are 12 residues in the CDR3. CDR3: CSARRTAGELFF. DNA of the CDR3: TGCAGTGCTAGGAGGACCGCCGGGGAGCTGTTTTTT.

The V and J genes are TRBV13 and TRBJ1-1; D gene uncertain. V was clipped by 0 bases and J by 5 bases, with 13 bases between them. The CDR3 runs 15 residues. Germline V CDR1 and CDR2: PRHDT, FYEKMQ (reference sequence). CDR3 sequence reads: CASSLGPSGVTEAFF. CDR3 DNA sequence: TGTGCCAGCAGCTTAGGCCCCTCCGGGGTTACTGAAGCTTTCTTT. Based on the CDR3 plus reference TRBV13 and TRBJ1-1, the full variable domain is AAGVIQSPRHLIKEKRETATLKCYPIPRHDTVYWYQQGPGQDPQFLISFYEKMQSDKGSIPDRFSAQQFSDYHSELNMSSLELGDSALYFCASSLGPSGVTEAFFGQGTRLTVV.

Note on this clonotype: Compared with germline, one end of the junction differs, possibly owing to a read error. The V call is TRBV12-3 or TRBV12-4, the J call TRBJ1-2; D unresolved. There are 12 residues in the CDR3. In nucleotides, the CDR3 is TGTGTCAGCAGTGTAGGTGGACGAGGCTACACCTTC. Its protein product is CVSSVGGRGYTF.

The chain carries TRBV7-9 and TRBJ2-5, with TRBD1 matching 7 bases. The CDR3 extends over 14 amino acids. Germline V CDR1 and CDR2: SEHNR, FQNEAQ (reference sequence). The junction had 4 bases not matched to a gene; V was cut back by 4 bases and J by 2 bases. The CDR3 bases are TGTGCCAGCAGCTCCACGGGACAGCAAGAGACCCAGTACTTC. Translating gives CASSSTGQQETQYF.

The rearrangement uses TRBV6-5 and TRBJ2-7, with 11 positions matching TRBD1. CDR1 and CDR2 from the germline V gene are MNHEY and SVGAGI. Unmatched junction bases numbered 9, after V lost 8 bases and J lost 3 bases. The CDR3 covers 15 residues. The CDR3 region has the DNA TGTGCCAGCCCCTCCGCCGGGACAGGGGGCTACGAGCAGTACTTC. Translating gives CASPSAGTGGYEQYF.

The rearrangement links TRBV11-2 to TRBJ2-5; D perhaps matches TRBD1 (6 bases). The length of the CDR3 is 14 residues. CDR1 and CDR2 from the germline V gene are SGHAT and FQNNGV. V was cut by 5 bases and J by 1 base, with 11 bases left in between. CDR3 in amino acids: CASSLWDTQETQYF. The CDR3 nucleotides are TGTGCCAGCAGCCTCTGGGACACCCAAGAGACCCAGTACTTC.

This clonotype has a handful of counts. V gene TRBV4-1 combines with J gene TRBJ2-7, with a tentative D call TRBD1 (6 bases). The germline V and J ends were trimmed by 3 bases and 3 bases, with 15 bases remaining between them. There are 15 residues in the CDR3. The germline V gene has CDR1 MGHRA and CDR2 YSYEKL. The chain's CDR3 is CASSHEDSLFYEQYF. CDR3 coding DNA: TGCGCCAGCAGCCACGAGGACAGCTTATTCTACGAGCAGTACTTC.

This clonotype has a count of ten or more. This chain joins TRBV2 and TRBJ1-4, with TRBD1 as a possible D gene (6 bases). Trimming left V 6 bases short and J 0 bases short, with 11 bases between. Germline CDR1 and CDR2: SNHLY and FYNNEI. The CDR3 runs 15 residues. In DNA form, the CDR3 reads TGTGCCAGCAGGCGGGGGGGCCCAACTAATGAAAAACTGTTTTTT. Translated, it gives CASRRGGPTNEKLFF.

This clonotype was counted at least ten times. The chain carries TRBV15 and TRBJ1-1; 10 nucleotides align to TRBD1. This CDR3 comprises 17 residues. Germline V gene data show CDR1 as LNHNV and CDR2 as YYDKDF (reference sequence). Germline trimming cut 1 base from V and 1 base from J; bases unmatched to any gene: 6. The CDR3: CATSRGDRGLGNTEAFF. CDR3 nucleotide sequence: TGTGCCACCAGCAGAGGAGACAGGGGGCTCGGGAACACTGAAGCTTTCTTT. The full variable domain, in which reference TRBV15 and TRBJ1-1 provide the parts outside the CDR3, is DAMVIQNPRYQVTQFGKPVTLSCSQTLNHNVMYWYQQKSSQAPKLLFHYYDKDFNNEADTPDNFQSRRPNTSFCFLDIRSPGLGDTAMYLCATSRGDRGLGNTEAFFGQGTRLTVV.

Details on this clonotype: It may be a read error: a sequence one base away is much more abundant. The genes are TRBV2 and TRBJ2-6, with TRBD1 matching 8 bases. CDR3 length equals 17 residues. Germline V gives CDR1 SNHLY, CDR2 FYNNEI. CDR3 sequence: CTSTARQGASGANVLTF. DNA for the CDR3: TGTACCAGCACCGCCCGCCAGGGGGCTTCTGGGGCCAACGTCCTGACTTTC.

This clonotype was seen repeatedly, ten times or more. The chain links TRBV19 to TRBJ2-7; D might be TRBD2 (5 bases). Germline lookup yields CDR1 LNHDA and CDR2 SQIVND (reference sequence). The CDR3 is 13 amino acids. V was shortened by 2 bases and J by 4 bases, with 9 bases between the two germline ends. CDR3 in amino acids: CASSITGSYEQYF. The DNA for the CDR3 is TGTGCCAGTAGTATAACGGGAAGTTACGAGCAGTACTTC. Combining the CDR3 with reference TRBV19 and TRBJ2-7 gives the whole variable domain DGGITQSPKYLFRKEGQNVTLSCEQNLNHDAMYWYRQDPGQGLRLIYYSQIVNDFQKGDIAEGYSVSREKKESFPLTVTSAQKNPTAFYLCASSITGSYEQYFGPGTRLTVT.

The genes are TRBV9 and TRBJ2-7; a weak D match, TRBD2 (6 bases). Looked up from germline, CDR1 is SGDLS and CDR2 is YYNGEE. The CDR3 extends over 13 amino acids. Between the trimmed V and J ends, which lost 4 bases and 7 bases, there was a span of 15 bases. The CDR3 region has the DNA TGTGCCAGCAGCCAAGGGGACTTTAGAGAGCAGTACTTC. As protein: CASSQGDFREQYF.

This clonotype was seen more than once but under ten times. The V call is TRBV2, the J call TRBJ2-7; perhaps TRBD1 as D (6 bases). Trimming cost V 9 bases and J 2 bases, with 14 bases left between them. The germline gives CDR1 SNHLY, CDR2 FYNNEI. The CDR3 is 13 residues long. The CDR3 region is CASEGDGPYEQYF. The CDR3 nucleotides are TGTGCCAGTGAGGGGGACGGACCCTACGAGCAGTACTTC.